The entry below gives a single TCR beta chain sequence along with its context. The source of the sample is a study of T cell changes during pregnancy in multiple sclerosis. The germline V and J ends were trimmed by 7 bases and 1 base, with 14 bases remaining between them. The CDR3 runs 15 residues. Germline V gene sequence: CDR1 SEHNR, CDR2 FQNEAQ (reference sequence). Here immunoSEQ multiplex PCR was the method, and the copy in TCRdb shows in-frame clones only, minus some. The sample has tens of thousands of clones, over 75% seen once. This TCR was sampled from a female donor with multiple sclerosis, enrolled in a pregnancy study. V gene TRBV7-9 combines with J gene TRBJ2-1, with D possibly TRBD1 on 5 matching bases. The specimen comprised CD4+ T cells from peripheral blood mononuclear cells, sampled before pregnancy. CDR3 sequence reads: CASTPGQGSYNEQFF. The CDR3 nucleotides are TGTGCCAGCACCCCGGGCCAGGGTTCCTACAATGAGCAGTTCTTC.